This is a list of T cell receptor beta chains from one sample in a study of blood T cell repertoires in COVID-19. The repertoire was sequenced with immunoSEQ multiplex PCR; TCRdb's copy has only in-frame clones and lacks some. The table includes more than 250,000 clones, about nine tenths detected once. The sequenced sample was PBMCs or T cells enriched from blood (not recorded which). Receptor source: a woman in her 40s with acute COVID-19. CDR3s include the opening cysteine and the closing phenylalanine or tryptophan. Fields, in order: J gene, clone size, V gene, D gene, CDR3 DNA, CDR3 protein. A D gene is named only where the DNA matches it firmly. For some rows the clone size is stated as once, few or many, or as a class when expanded; others skip it.

TRBJ1-5	.	TRBV5-5	TRBD1	TGTGCCAGCAGCCTAGACAGGGCCGTTTCGAGCAATCAGCCCCAGCATTTT	CASSLDRAVSSNQPQHF
TRBJ1-5	.	TRBV9	TRBD1	TGTGCCAGCAGCGCCGGACAGGGGGCTTATCAGCCCCAGCATTTT	CASSAGQGAYQPQHF
TRBJ1-1	.	TRBV5-1	.	TGCGCCAGCGCTATTCATTTTAACACTGAAGCTTTCTTT	CASAIHFNTEAFF
TRBJ1-3	.	TRBV19	.	TGTGCCAGTAGTATAGTCCGGGAGGACACCATATATTTT	CASSIVREDTIYF
TRBJ1-2	.	TRBV27	TRBD1	TGTGCCAGCAGTTTATTCCAGGGACAGGGGTTTGGCTACACCTTC	CASSLFQGQGFGYTF
TRBJ2-3	.	TRBV28	.	TGTGCCAGCCAACCAACGGGGAGGGGGACAGATACGCAGTATTTT	CASQPTGRGTDTQYF
TRBJ2-1	once	TRBV2	TRBD2	TGTGCCAGCACTAGCGGCTACAATGAGCAGTTCTTC	CASTSGYNEQFF
TRBJ2-1	once	TRBV5-1	.	TGCGCCAGCAGCTACAGGGTCCATGAGCAGTTCTTC	CASSYRVHEQFF
TRBJ2-2	.	TRBV7-9	.	TGTGCCAGCAGCTTAGAACGGTGGAACACCGGGGAGCTGTTTTTT	CASSLERWNTGELFF
TRBJ1-4	.	TRBV6-2/TRBV6-3	TRBD1	TGTGCCAGCAGTTATGGGGGCAGGGGGTCGGAAAAACTGTTTTTT	CASSYGGRGSEKLFF
TRBJ1-5	few	TRBV19	TRBD1	TGTGCCAGTAGTATGGGACAGATTTTTCAGCCCCAGCATTTT	CASSMGQIFQPQHF
TRBJ1-1	few	TRBV29-1	TRBD1	TGCAGCGCCCGAGACGGGACAGGTCTAACTGAAGCTTTCTTT	CSARDGTGLTEAFF
TRBJ1-2	.	TRBV5-1	.	TGCGCCAGCAGCTTGTCAGGCTCGTCAACTAACTATGGCTACACCTTC	CASSLSGSSTNYGYTF
TRBJ2-3	.	TRBV4-3	.	TGCGCCAGCAGCCAAGCCCCTTACGGGTCTTCTAGCACAGATACGCAGTATTTT	CASSQAPYGSSSTDTQYF
TRBJ2-1	.	TRBV13	TRBD2	TGTGCCAGCAGCTCAATATCCCGAGGACTAGCGGACTATTACAATGAGCAGTTCTTC	CASSSISRGLADYYNEQFF
TRBJ2-1	.	TRBV4-1	TRBD2	TGCGCCAGCAGCCAACCGGGACTAGCTAATTACAATGAGCAGTTCTTC	CASSQPGLANYNEQFF
TRBJ2-7	once	TRBV7-9	TRBD2	TGTGCCAGCAGCTACCGGGGGGGAGGGCTCACCTACGAGCAGTACTTC	CASSYRGGGLTYEQYF
TRBJ2-3	many	TRBV19	.	TGTGCCAGTAGCACCGCGGGGGCCGATACGCAGTATTTT	CASSTAGADTQYF
TRBJ1-1	once	TRBV5-8	TRBD1	TGTGCCAGCAGCTTGGCATGGGCAGGGGGCGAAGCTTTCTTT	CASSLAWAGGEAFF
TRBJ2-3	.	TRBV15	TRBD2	TGTGCCACCAGCACTCAAGTAACTAGCGCCGCAGATACGCAGTATTTT	CATSTQVTSAADTQYF
TRBJ1-1	.	TRBV7-3	.	TGTGCCAGCAGTCGGAGAGGGGGTACTGAAGCTTTCTTT	CASSRRGGTEAFF
TRBJ2-1	.	TRBV6-2/TRBV6-3	TRBD1	TGTGCCAGCAGTTCCCCCGACAGGGGACCTAACAATGAGCAGTTCTTC	CASSSPDRGPNNEQFF
TRBJ2-1	.	TRBV30	TRBD2	TGTGCCTGGAGTTGGCGGGAGAAACGCAATGAGCAGTTCTTC	CAWSWREKRNEQFF
TRBJ2-1	.	TRBV11-3	TRBD1	TGTGCCAGCAGCTTAGCGACAGGGGGCTACAATGAGCAGTTCTTC	CASSLATGGYNEQFF
TRBJ1-4	.	TRBV7-9	.	TGTGCCAGCAGCTTAGCATTGGCAGGGGTAGGAGAAAAACTGTTTTTT	CASSLALAGVGEKLFF
TRBJ2-3	.	TRBV28	.	TGTGCCAGCATCAAACTAGGGAGCAGGACAGATACGCAGTATTTT	CASIKLGSRTDTQYF
TRBJ1-2	.	TRBV6-7	.	TGTGCCAGCAGCGACAGCCTCACTAACTATGGCTACACCTTC	CASSDSLTNYGYTF
TRBJ1-2	.	TRBV19	TRBD1	TGTGCCAGTAGTCCACCGGGAGGGGGCCAGTATGGCTACACCTTC	CASSPPGGGQYGYTF
TRBJ2-1	.	TRBV7-3	TRBD1	TGTGCCAGCAGCCGAGGACAGGGCGAGCAGTTCTTC	CASSRGQGEQFF
TRBJ1-5	.	TRBV6-5	TRBD1	TGTGCCAGCAGGACAGGGGATCAGCCCCAGCATTTT	CASRTGDQPQHF
TRBJ2-3	.	TRBV19	.	TGTGCCAGTAGTATCGAGGCATGGACGCAGTATTTT	CASSIEAWTQYF
TRBJ2-1	.	TRBV24-1	TRBD2	TGTGCCACCAGTGGTTTAGCGGGGGGATACAATGAGCAGTTCTTC	CATSGLAGGYNEQFF
TRBJ2-5	.	TRBV3-1/TRBV3-2	.	TGTGCCAGCAGCCAACTCGGTACCGATGAGACCCAGTACTTC	CASSQLGTDETQYF
TRBJ1-2	.	TRBV28	.	TGTGCCAGCAGTTTTAGTGATGGCTACACCTTC	CASSFSDGYTF
TRBJ1-5	few	TRBV6-2/TRBV6-3	.	TGTGCCAGCAGTTACTCGGAAGGGGGATATCAGCCCCAGCATTTT	CASSYSEGGYQPQHF
TRBJ1-1	.	TRBV5-4	.	TGTGCCAGCAGCTTGCCGGGTTCGGGTGGGGAGGAAGCTTTCTTT	CASSLPGSGGEEAFF
TRBJ1-2	.	TRBV11-2	.	TGTGCCAGCAGCACACATCCGTCTGAGGAGAACTATGGCTACACCTTC	CASSTHPSEENYGYTF
TRBJ1-2	.	TRBV30	.	TGTGCCTGGGGGTGGGAGAGACGAAGTGGCTACACCTTC	CAWGWERRSGYTF
TRBJ1-1	few	TRBV18	.	TGTGCCAGCTCACCACGAGGGATGGTAGCTTTTTTT	CASSPRGMVAFF
TRBJ2-1	few	TRBV19	TRBD2	TGTGCCAGTAGTACCCTGGCGCATTGGACTAGCGGGAATGATGAGCAGTTCTTC	CASSTLAHWTSGNDEQFF
TRBJ2-7	.	TRBV7-8	TRBD2	TGTGCCAGCAGCACCCGACTAGCGGGGTCACACCTTTCCTACGAGCAGTACTTC	CASSTRLAGSHLSYEQYF
TRBJ1-2	.	TRBV14	.	TGTGCCAGCAGCCCAATTTACACCTCTCCCTATGGCTACACCTTC	CASSPIYTSPYGYTF
TRBJ1-1	.	TRBV28	.	TGTGCCAGCAGTTTATCTCGCGGGCTTAACACTGAAGCTTTCTTT	CASSLSRGLNTEAFF
TRBJ2-3	.	TRBV2	.	TGTGCCTTACGCAGGCAGACCACAGATACGCAGTATTTT	CALRRQTTDTQYF
TRBJ1-2	.	TRBV6-5	.	TGTGCCAGCTTCTACCTCTATGGCTACACCTTC	CASFYLYGYTF
TRBJ1-5	.	TRBV3-1/TRBV3-2	.	TGTGCCAGCAGCCAAGCGGGGTTCAATCAGCCCCAGCATTTT	CASSQAGFNQPQHF
TRBJ1-6	.	TRBV30	TRBD1	TGTGCCTGGAGGGGGCAGGGGGATTCACCCCTCCACTTT	CAWRGQGDSPLHF
TRBJ1-1	.	TRBV30	TRBD1	TGTGCCTGGAGTGTTGGCAGGGGGGCTTTCTTT	CAWSVGRGAFF
TRBJ1-1	.	TRBV7-9	.	TGTGCCAGCATTCGTAGTTCCGGGGGGAACACTGAAGCTTTCTTT	CASIRSSGGNTEAFF
TRBJ2-2	.	TRBV5-4	TRBD2	TGTGCCAGCAGCCCGGGACTAGCGGGAGGGGACACCGGGGAGCTGTTTTTT	CASSPGLAGGDTGELFF
TRBJ1-3	.	TRBV28	.	TGTGCCAGCGGACTGGACGCCAGCTCTGGAAACACCATATATTTT	CASGLDASSGNTIYF
TRBJ1-2	once	TRBV28	TRBD1	TGTGCCAGCAGAGAGAACAGGGGCTACTATGGCTACACCTTC	CASRENRGYYGYTF
TRBJ1-1	.	TRBV14	.	TGTGCCAGCAGTCCTAGTATGAACACTGAAGCTTTCTTT	CASSPSMNTEAFF
TRBJ1-5	once	TRBV5-5	TRBD1	TGTGCCAGCAGCTTGGTACCGGGACAGGGAGAACAGCCCCAGCATTTT	CASSLVPGQGEQPQHF
TRBJ2-2	.	TRBV5-6	TRBD2	TGTGCCAGCAGGGGACTAGCGGGAGGCGACACCGGGGAGCTGTTTTTT	CASRGLAGGDTGELFF